This entry features one TCR beta chain sequence. Its antigen is unknown. This likely comes from a read error, as the CDR3 has no conserved phenylalanine or tryptophan at its end. The limits of the CDR3 on the DNA are not certain, so only TCRdb's listed CDR3 is given. This entry is derived from a study of T cells in Graves' hyperthyroidism and ophthalmopathy. Template material for amplifying TCR beta CDR3 regions consisted of RNA transcripts. Initially, a first-round RT-PCR of the TCR CDR3 employed the HTBI primer set. From the multiplex PCR reads, TCRdb called clonotypes with MiXCR, one entry per CDR3 protein. The sample holds a few hundred thousand distinct CDR3 sequences; about 43% are singletons and the top ten take about 8.3%. Patients with uncontrolled infections, other autoimmune diseases, pregnancy or lactation were excluded. The germline gives CDR1 LNHNV, CDR2 YYDKDF (reference sequence). A total of 12 residues make up the CDR3, ends included.

Study-wide results and caveats: A model built on 13 V-J features separated ophthalmopathy from stable hyperthyroidism. It was a median about seven months before onset that the model predicted ophthalmopathy. Most thyroid clonotypes with frequency above 0.001 were detected in blood.

This clonotype was sampled from a woman aged 18-35 years with Graves' hyperthyroidism. The chain recombines TRBV15 with TRBJ1-1; the table's TRBD1 call for D was not verified on the DNA. Sequencing used peripheral blood or thyroid tissue (not recorded which). CDR3 protein: CATSRERTGAGY.